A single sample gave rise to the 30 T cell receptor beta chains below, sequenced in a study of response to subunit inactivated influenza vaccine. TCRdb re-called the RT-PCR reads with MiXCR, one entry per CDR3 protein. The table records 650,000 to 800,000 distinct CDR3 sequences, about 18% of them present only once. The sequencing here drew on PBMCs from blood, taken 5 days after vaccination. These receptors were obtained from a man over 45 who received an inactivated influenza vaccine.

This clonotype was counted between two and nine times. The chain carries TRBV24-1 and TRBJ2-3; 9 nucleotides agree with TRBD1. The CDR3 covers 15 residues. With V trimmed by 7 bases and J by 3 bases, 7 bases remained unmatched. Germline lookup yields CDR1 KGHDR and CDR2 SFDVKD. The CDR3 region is CATRGGTGITDTQYF. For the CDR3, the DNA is TGTGCCACCAGGGGTGGGACAGGGATAACAGATACGCAGTATTTT.

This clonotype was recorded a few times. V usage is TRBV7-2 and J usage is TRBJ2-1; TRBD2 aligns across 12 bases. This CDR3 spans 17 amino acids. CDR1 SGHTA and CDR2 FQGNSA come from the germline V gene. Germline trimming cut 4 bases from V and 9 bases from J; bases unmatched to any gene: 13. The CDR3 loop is CASSSPTGTSGSGEQFF. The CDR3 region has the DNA TGTGCCAGCAGCTCCCCAACCGGGACTAGCGGGTCCGGTGAGCAGTTCTTC.

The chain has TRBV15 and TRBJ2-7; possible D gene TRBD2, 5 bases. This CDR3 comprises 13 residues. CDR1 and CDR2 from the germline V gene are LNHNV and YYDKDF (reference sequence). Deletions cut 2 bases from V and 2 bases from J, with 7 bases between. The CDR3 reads CATSRLLAYEQYF. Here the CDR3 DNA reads TGTGCCACCAGCAGACTACTAGCCTACGAGCAGTACTTC. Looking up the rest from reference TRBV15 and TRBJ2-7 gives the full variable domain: DAMVIQNPRYQVTQFGKPVTLSCSQTLNHNVMYWYQQKSSQAPKLLFHYYDKDFNNEADTPDNFQSRRPNTSFCFLDIRSPGLGDTAMYLCATSRLLAYEQYFGPGTRLTVT.

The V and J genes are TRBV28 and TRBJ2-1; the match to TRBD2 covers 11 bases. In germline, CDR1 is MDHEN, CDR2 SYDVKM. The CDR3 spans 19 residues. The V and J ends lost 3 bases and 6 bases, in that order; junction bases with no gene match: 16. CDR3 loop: CASSFISSWLAGGPNEQFF. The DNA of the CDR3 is TGTGCCAGCAGTTTTATAAGTTCTTGGTTAGCGGGAGGGCCCAATGAGCAGTTCTTC.

DNA for the CDR3: TGCAGTGCCTCCCTAGCGGGAGCTCCCTACGAGCAGTACTTC. It translates to CSASLAGAPYEQYF. The V call is TRBV20-1, the J call TRBJ2-7; 10 bases line up with TRBD2. Germline lookup yields CDR1 DFQATT and CDR2 SNEGSKA (reference sequence). The J segment lost 2 bases and the V segment lost 6 bases, leaving 7 bases of the junction unmatched. The CDR3 is made up of 14 amino acids.

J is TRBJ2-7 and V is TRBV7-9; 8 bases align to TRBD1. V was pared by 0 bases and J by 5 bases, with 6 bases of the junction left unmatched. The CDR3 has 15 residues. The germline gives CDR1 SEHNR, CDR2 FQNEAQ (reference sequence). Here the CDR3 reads CASSLASGTGHEQYF. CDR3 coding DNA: TGTGCCAGCAGCTTAGCCTCCGGGACAGGTCACGAGCAGTACTTC.

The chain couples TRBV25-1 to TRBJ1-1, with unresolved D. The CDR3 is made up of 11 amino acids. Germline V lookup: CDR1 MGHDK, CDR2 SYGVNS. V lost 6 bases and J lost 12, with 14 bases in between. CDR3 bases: TGTGCCAGCAGGGCCGGGAGGGTAACTTTCTTT. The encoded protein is CASRAGRVTFF.

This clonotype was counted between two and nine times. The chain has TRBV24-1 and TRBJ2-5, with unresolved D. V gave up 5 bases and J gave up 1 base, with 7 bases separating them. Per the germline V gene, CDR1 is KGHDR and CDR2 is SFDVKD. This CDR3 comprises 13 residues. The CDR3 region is CATSGGFQETQYF. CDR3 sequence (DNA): TGTGCCACCAGTGGTGGGTTCCAAGAGACCCAGTACTTC.

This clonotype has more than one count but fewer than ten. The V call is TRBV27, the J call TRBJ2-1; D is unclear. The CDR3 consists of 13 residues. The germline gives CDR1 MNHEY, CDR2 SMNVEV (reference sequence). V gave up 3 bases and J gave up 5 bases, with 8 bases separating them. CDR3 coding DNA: TGTGCCAGCAGTTTCCTTATGGACAATGAGCAGTTCTTC. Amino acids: CASSFLMDNEQFF.

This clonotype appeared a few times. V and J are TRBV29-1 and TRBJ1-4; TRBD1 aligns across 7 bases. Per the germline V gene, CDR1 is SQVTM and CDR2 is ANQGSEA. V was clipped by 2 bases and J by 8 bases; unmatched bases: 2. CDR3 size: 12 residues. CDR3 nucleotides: TGCAGCGTTGAATCAGGGGGGGAAAAACTGTTTTTT. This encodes CSVESGGEKLFF.

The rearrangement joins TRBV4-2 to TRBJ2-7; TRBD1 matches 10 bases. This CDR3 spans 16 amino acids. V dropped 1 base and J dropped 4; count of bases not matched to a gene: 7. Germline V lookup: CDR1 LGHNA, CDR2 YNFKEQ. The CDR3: CASSQGVWDRGYEQYF. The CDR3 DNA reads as TGTGCCAGCAGCCAAGGGGTCTGGGACAGGGGTTACGAGCAGTACTTC.

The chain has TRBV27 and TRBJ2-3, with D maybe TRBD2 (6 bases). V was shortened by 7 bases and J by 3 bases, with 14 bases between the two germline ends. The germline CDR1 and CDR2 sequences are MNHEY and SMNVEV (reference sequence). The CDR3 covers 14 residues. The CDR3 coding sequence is TGTGCCAGCACCCTGGGGGGTTTAACAGATACGCAGTATTTT. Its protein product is CASTLGGLTDTQYF.

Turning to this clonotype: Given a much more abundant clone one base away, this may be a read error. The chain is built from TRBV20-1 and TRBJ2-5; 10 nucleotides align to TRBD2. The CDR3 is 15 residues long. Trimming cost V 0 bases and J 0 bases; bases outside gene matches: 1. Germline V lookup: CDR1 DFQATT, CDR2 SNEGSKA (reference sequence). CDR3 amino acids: CSARDLAGDQETQYF. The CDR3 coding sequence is TGCAGTGCTAGAGATCTAGCGGGAGACCAAGAGACCCAGTACTTC.

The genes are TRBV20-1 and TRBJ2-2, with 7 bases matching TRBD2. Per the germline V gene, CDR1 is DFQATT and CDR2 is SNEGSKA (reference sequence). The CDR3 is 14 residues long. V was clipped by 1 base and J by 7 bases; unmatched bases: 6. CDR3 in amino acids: CSARAASGGGELFF. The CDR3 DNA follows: TGCAGTGCTAGAGCCGCTAGCGGCGGCGGGGAGCTGTTTTTT.

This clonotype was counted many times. Written as DNA, the CDR3 is TGTGCCAGTAGTATAGATGGGACTAGCGGGAATGAGCAGTTCTTC. Amino acid sequence: CASSIDGTSGNEQFF. The chain combines TRBV19 with TRBJ2-1; TRBD2 matches 12 bases. V trimming: 0 bases; J trimming: 7 bases; junction bases outside the gene matches: 1. CDR1 and CDR2 from the germline V gene are LNHDA and SQIVND (reference sequence). The CDR3 loop spans 15 amino acids.

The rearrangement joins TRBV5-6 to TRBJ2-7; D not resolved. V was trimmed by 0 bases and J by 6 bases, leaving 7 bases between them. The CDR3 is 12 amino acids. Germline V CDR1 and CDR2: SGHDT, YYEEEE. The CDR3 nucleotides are TGTGCCAGCAGCTTGGCTGGTTGCGAGCAGTACTTC. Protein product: CASSLAGCEQYF.

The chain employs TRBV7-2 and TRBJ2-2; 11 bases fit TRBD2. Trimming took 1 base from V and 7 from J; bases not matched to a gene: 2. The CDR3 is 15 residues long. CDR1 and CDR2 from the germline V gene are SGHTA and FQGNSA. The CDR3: CASSLGLAGNGELFF. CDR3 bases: TGTGCCAGCAGCTTAGGACTAGCGGGGAACGGGGAGCTGTTTTTT.

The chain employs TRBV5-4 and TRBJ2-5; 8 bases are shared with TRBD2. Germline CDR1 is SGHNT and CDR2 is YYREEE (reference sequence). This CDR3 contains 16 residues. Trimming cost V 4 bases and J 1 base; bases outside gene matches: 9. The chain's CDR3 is CASSTSREGGQETQYF. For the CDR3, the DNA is TGTGCCAGCAGCACCTCCCGGGAGGGGGGCCAAGAGACCCAGTACTTC.

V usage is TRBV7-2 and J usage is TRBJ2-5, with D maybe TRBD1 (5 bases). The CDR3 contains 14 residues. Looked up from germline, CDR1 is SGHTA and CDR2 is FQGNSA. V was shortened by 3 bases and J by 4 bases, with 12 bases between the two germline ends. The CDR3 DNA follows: TGTGCCAGCAGCTTCCGCCAGGGTAGAGAGACCCAGTACTTC. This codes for CASSFRQGRETQYF.

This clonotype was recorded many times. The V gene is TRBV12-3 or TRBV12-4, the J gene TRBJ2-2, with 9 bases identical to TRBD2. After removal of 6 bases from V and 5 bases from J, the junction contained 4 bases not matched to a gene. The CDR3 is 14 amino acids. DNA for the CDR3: TGTGCCAGCAGCCTAGCGGGACAGACCGGGGAGCTGTTTTTT. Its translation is CASSLAGQTGELFF.

CDR3 DNA: TGTGCCAGCAGTTTAGCCCTCTCCGCGGCCGGCACCATATATTTT. It is translated as CASSLALSAAGTIYF. The chain has TRBV12-3 or TRBV12-4 and TRBJ1-3; D gene uncertain. Deletions cut 0 bases from V and 9 bases from J, with 15 bases between. The CDR3 sequence is 15 residues long.

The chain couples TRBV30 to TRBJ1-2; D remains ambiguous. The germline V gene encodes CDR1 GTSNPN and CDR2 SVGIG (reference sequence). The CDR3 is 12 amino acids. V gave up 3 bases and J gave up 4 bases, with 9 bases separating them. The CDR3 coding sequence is TGTGCCTGGAGGGCCGGTGGCTATGGCTACACCTTC. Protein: CAWRAGGYGYTF.

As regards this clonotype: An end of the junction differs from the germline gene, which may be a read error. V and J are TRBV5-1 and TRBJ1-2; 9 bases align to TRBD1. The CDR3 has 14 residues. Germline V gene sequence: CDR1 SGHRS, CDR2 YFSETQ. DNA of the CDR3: TGCGCCAGCAGACGTGGACAGGGGTCCTTTTGGGACGCCTTC. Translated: CASRRGQGSFWDAF. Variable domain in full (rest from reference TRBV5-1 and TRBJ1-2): KAGVTQTPRYLIKTRGQQVTLSCSPISGHRSVSWYQQTPGQGLQFLFEYFSETQRNKGNFPGRFSGRQFSNSRSEMNVSTLELGDSALYLCASRRGQGSFWDAFGSGTRLTVV.

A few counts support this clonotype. This chain's CDR3 is CAISWDSNQPQHF. The CDR3 DNA is TGTGCCATCAGCTGGGATAGCAATCAGCCCCAGCATTTT. V usage is TRBV10-3 and J usage is TRBJ1-5; the D is unclear. This CDR3 has 13 amino acids. Between the trimmed V and J ends, which lost 6 bases and 0 bases, there was a span of 6 bases. Germline CDR1 reads ENHRY; CDR2 reads SYGVKD.

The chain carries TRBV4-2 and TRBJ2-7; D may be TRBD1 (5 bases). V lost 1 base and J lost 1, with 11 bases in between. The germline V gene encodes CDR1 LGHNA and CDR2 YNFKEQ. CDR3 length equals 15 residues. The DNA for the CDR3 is TGTGCCAGCAGCCAAGTGACAGTTACATCCTACGAGCAGTACTTC. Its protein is CASSQVTVTSYEQYF.

CDR3 sequence reads: CASSPLVELSADTQYF. CDR3 DNA: TGTGCCAGCAGCCCCTTAGTGGAGCTTAGCGCAGATACGCAGTATTTT. This sequence joins TRBV4-2 and TRBJ2-3; a weak D match, TRBD2 (5 bases). This CDR3 comprises 16 residues. V lost 4 bases, J lost 4 bases, and 18 bases lay in between. CDR1 and CDR2 from the germline V gene are LGHNA and YNFKEQ.

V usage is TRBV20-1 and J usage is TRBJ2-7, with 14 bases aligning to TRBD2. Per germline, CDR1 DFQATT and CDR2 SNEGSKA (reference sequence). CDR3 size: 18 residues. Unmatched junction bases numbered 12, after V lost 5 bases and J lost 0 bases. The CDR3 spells CSAPPTAGTSGSSYEQYF. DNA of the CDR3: TGCAGTGCTCCGCCGACAGCCGGGACTAGCGGGAGCTCCTACGAGCAGTACTTC.

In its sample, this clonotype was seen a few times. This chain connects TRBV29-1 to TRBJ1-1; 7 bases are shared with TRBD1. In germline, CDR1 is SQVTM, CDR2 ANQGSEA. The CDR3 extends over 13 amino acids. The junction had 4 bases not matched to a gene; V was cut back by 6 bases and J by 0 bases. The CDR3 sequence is CSVAGTVNTEAFF. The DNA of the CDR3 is TGCAGCGTGGCCGGGACAGTGAACACTGAAGCTTTCTTT.

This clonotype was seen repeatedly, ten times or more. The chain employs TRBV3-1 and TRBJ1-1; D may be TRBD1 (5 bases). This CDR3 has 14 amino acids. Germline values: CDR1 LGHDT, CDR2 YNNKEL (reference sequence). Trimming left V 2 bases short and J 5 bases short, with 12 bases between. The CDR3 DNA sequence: TGTGCCAGCAGCCAATCCGAAACAGGAACTGAAGCTTTCTTT. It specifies CASSQSETGTEAFF. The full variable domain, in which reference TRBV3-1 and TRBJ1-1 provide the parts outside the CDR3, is DTAVSQTPKYLVTQMGNDKSIKCEQNLGHDTMYWYKQDSKKFLKIMFSYNNKELIINETVPNRFSPKSPDKAHLNLHINSLELGDSAVYFCASSQSETGTEAFFGQGTRLTVV.

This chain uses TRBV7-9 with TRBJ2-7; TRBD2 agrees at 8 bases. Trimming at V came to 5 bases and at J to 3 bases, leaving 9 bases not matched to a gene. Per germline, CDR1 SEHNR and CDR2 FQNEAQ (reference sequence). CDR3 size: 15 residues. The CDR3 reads CASSDGGDRHYEQYF. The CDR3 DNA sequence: TGTGCCAGCAGCGACGGGGGGGACCGGCACTACGAGCAGTACTTC.